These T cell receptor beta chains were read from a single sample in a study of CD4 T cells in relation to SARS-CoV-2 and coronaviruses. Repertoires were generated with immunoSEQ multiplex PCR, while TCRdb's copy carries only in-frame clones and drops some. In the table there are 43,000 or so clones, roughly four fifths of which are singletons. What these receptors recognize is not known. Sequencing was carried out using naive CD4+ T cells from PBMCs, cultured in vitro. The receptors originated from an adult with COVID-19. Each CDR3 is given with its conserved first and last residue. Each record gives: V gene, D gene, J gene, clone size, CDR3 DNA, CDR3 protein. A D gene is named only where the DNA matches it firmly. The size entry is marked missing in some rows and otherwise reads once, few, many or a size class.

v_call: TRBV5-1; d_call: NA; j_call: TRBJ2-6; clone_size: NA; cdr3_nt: TGCGCCAGCAGCGCACGGGCCGTCGGGGCCAACGTCCTGACTTTC; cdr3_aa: CASSARAVGANVLTF
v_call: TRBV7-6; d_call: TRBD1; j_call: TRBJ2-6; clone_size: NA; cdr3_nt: TGTGCCAGCAGCAGGACAGGGGACTCTGGGGCCAACGTCCTGACTTTC; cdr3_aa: CASSRTGDSGANVLTF
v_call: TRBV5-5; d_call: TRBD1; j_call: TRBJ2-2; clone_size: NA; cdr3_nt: TGTGCCAGCAGCCTCGATCAACAGGGGGCATTCGGCACCGGGGAGCTGTTTTTT; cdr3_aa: CASSLDQQGAFGTGELFF
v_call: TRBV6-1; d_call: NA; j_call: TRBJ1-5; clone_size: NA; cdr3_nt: TGTGCCAGCCAGTTAGGGGGGAATCAGCCCCAGCATTTT; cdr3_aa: CASQLGGNQPQHF
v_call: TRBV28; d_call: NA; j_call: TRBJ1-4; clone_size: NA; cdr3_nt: TGTGCCAGCAGTTTAGGGCAGGGCAGTGAAAAACTGTTTTTT; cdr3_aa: CASSLGQGSEKLFF
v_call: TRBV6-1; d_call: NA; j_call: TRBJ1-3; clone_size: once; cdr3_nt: TGTGCCAGCAGTGAAGCGACAGGCTCTGGAAACACCATATATTTT; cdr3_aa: CASSEATGSGNTIYF
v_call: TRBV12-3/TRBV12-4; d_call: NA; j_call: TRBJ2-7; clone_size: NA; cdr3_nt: TGTGCCAGCAGTTTTAAATACGAGCAGTACTTC; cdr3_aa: CASSFKYEQYF
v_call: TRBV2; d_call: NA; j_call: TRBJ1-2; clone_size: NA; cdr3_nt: TGTGCCAGCAGATTGACAGTTAACTATGGCTACACCTTC; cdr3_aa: CASRLTVNYGYTF
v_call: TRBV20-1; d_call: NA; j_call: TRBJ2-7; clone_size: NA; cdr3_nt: TGCAGTGCAGGAGACTACGGGCACTTC; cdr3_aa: CSAGDYGHF
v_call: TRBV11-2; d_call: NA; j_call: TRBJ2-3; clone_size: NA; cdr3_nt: TGTGCCAGCAGCTTAACATCAACCGCTCCAGCCGATACGCAGTATTTT; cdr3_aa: CASSLTSTAPADTQYF
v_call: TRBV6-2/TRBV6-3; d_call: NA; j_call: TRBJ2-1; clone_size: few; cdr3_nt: TGTGCCAGCAGTCACGAGGGGGGGAAGCAGTTCTTC; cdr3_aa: CASSHEGGKQFF
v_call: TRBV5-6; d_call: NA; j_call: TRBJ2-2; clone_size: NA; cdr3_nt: TGTGCCAGCAGCGATCTGACAGCTTCGGGGGCCGGGGAGCTGTTTTTT; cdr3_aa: CASSDLTASGAGELFF
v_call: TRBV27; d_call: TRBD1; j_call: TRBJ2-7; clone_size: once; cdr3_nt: TGTGCCAGCAGTTTTCAGGGGGCGTTCAAGAAGGGGTCCTACGAGCAGTACTTC; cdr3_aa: CASSFQGAFKKGSYEQYF
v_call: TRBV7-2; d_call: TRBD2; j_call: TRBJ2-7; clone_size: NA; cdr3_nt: TGTGCCAGCAGCGTCGACCTTTCTAGCGGGATCTACGAGCAGTACTTC; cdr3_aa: CASSVDLSSGIYEQYF
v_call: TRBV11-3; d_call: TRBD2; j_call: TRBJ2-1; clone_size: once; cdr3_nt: TGTGCCAGCAGCCGACCGGGAGCGGGACGAGATGAGCAGTTCTTC; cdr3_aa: CASSRPGAGRDEQFF
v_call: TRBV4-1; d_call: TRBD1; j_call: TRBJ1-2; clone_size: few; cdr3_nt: TGCGCCAGCAGCCAAAAGACAGGGGACTATGGCTACACCTTC; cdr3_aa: CASSQKTGDYGYTF
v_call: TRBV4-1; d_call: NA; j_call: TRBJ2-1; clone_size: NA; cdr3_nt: TGCGCCAGCAGCCAAGTCGCAAGCGGGTGGGACTACAATGAGCAGTTCTTC; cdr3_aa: CASSQVASGWDYNEQFF
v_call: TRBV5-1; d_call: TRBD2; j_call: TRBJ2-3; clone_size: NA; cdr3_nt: TGCGCCAGCAGCTCTTCTAGCGGGAGAACTGATACGCAGTATTTT; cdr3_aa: CASSSSSGRTDTQYF
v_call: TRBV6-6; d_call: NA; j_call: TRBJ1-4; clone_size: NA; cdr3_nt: TGTGCCAGCAGGGTGAGCAGGACACTGAATGAAAAACTGTTTTTT; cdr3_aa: CASRVSRTLNEKLFF
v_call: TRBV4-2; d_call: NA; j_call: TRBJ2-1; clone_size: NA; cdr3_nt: TGTGCCAGCAGCCAAATTTTTGCTGGAAACAATGAGCAGTTCTTC; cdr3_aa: CASSQIFAGNNEQFF
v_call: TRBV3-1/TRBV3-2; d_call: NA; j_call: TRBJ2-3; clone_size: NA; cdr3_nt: TGTGCCAGTAGATCGGCATGGCGCACAGATACGCAGTATTTT; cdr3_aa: CASRSAWRTDTQYF
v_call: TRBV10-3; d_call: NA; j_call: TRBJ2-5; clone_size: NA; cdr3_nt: TGTGCCACCGCTATGACTAGCCCGGGGGGCCCAGAGACCCAGTACTTC; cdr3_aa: CATAMTSPGGPETQYF
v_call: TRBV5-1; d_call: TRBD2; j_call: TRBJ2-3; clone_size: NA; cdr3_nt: TGCGCCAGCAGCTTAACACGGACTAGCGGGAGTGCAGATACGCAGTATTTT; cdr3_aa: CASSLTRTSGSADTQYF
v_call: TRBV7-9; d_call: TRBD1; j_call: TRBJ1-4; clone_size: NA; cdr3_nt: TGTGCCAGCAGCTCGCCGGACAGGGGTGCAACTAATGAAAAACTGTTTTTT; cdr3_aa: CASSSPDRGATNEKLFF